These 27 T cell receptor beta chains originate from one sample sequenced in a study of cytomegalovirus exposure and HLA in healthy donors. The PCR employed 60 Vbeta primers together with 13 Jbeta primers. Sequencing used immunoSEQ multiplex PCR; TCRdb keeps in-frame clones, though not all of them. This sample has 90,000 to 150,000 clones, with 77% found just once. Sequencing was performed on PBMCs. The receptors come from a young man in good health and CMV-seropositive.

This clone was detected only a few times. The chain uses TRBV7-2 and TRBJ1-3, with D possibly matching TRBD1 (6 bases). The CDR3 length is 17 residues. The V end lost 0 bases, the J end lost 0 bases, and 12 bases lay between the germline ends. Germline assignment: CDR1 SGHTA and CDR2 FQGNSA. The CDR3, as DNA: TGTGCCAGCAGCTTAGCGGTGGGGGCGGTCTCTGGAAACACCATATATTTT. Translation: CASSLAVGAVSGNTIYF.

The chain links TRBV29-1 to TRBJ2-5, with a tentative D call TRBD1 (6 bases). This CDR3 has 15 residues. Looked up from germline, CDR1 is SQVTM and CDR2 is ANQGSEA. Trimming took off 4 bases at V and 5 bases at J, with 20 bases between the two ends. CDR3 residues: CSVGAPDRRSETQYF. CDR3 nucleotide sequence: TGCAGCGTTGGGGCCCCCGACAGGCGTTCGGAGACCCAGTACTTC.

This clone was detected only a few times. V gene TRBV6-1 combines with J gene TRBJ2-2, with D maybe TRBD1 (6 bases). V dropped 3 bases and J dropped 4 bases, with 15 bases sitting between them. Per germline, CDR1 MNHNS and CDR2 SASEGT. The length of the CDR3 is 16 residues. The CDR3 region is CASSERTVSFTGELFF. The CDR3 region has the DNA TGTGCCAGCAGTGAGAGGACAGTCTCATTCACCGGGGAGCTGTTTTTT.

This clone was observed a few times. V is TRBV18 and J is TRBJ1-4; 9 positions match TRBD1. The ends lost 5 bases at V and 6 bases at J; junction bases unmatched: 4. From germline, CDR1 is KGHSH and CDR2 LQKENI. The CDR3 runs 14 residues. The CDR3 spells CASSTGQGDEKLFF. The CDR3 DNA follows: TGTGCCAGCTCAACGGGACAGGGTGATGAAAAACTGTTTTTT. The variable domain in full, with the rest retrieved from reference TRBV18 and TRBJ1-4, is NAGVMQNPRHLVRRRGQEARLRCSPMKGHSHVYWYRQLPEEGLKFMVYLQKENIIDESGMPKERFSAEFPKEGPSILRIQQVVRGDSAAYFCASSTGQGDEKLFFGSGTQLSVL.

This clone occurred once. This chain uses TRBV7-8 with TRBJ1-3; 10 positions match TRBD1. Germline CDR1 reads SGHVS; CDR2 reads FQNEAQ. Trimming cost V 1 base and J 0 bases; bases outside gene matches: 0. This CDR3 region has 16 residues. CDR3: CASSLGTGGSGNTIYF. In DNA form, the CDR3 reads TGTGCCAGCAGCTTAGGGACAGGGGGCTCTGGAAACACCATATATTTT. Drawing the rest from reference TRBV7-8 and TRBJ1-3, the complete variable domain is GAGVSQSPRYKVAKRGQDVALRCDPISGHVSLFWYQQALGQGPEFLTYFQNEAQLDKSGLPSDRFFAERPEGSVSTLKIQRTQQEDSAVYLCASSLGTGGSGNTIYFGEGSWLTVV.

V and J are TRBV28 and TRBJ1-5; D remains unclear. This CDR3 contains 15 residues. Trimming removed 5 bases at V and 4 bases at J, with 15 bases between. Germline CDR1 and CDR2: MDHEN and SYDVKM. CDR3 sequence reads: CASSPVLSRNQPQHF. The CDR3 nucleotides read TGTGCCAGCAGTCCCGTGCTAAGTAGAAATCAGCCCCAGCATTTT.

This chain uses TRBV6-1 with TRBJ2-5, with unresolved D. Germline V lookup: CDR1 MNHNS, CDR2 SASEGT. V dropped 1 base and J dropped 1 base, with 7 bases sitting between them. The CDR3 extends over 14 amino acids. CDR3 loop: CASSEGPIQETQYF. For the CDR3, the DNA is TGTGCCAGCAGTGAAGGGCCAATCCAAGAGACCCAGTACTTC.

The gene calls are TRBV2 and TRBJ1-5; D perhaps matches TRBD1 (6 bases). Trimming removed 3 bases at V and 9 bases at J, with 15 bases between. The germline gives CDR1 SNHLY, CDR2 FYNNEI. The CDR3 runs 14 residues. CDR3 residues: CASSDRGRGRPQHF. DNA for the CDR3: TGTGCCAGCAGTGACCGAGGCAGGGGAAGGCCCCAGCATTTT. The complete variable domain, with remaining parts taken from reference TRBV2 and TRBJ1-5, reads EPEVTQTPSHQVTQMGQEVILRCVPISNHLYFYWYRQILGQKVEFLVSFYNNEISEKSEIFDDQFSVERPDGSNFTLKIRSTKLEDSAMYFCASSDRGRGRPQHFGDGTRLSIL.

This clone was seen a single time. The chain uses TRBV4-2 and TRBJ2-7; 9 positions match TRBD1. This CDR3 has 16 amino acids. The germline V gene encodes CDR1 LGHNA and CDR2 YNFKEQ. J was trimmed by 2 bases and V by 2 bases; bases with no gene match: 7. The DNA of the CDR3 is TGTGCCAGCAGCCAATCCGGGACAGGGAGAACCTACGAGCAGTACTTC. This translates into CASSQSGTGRTYEQYF.

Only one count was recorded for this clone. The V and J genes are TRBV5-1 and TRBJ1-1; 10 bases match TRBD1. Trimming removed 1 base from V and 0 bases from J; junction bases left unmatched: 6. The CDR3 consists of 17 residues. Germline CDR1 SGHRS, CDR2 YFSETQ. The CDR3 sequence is CASSLRGQGFMNTEAFF. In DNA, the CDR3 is TGCGCCAGCAGCTTGAGGGGACAGGGGTTTATGAACACTGAAGCTTTCTTT.

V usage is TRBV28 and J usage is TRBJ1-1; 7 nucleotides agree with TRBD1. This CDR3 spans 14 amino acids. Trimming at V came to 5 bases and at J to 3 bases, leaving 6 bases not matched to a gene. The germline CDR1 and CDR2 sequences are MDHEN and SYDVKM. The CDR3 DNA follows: TGTGCCAGCAGTCCACGACAGGGTCACACTGAAGCTTTCTTT. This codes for CASSPRQGHTEAFF.

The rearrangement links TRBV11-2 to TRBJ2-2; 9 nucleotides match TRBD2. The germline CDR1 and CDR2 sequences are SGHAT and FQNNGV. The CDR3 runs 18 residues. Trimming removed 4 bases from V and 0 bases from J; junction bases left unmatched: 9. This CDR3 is CASSSKSGGPPNTGELFF. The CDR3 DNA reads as TGTGCCAGCAGCTCGAAGAGCGGGGGGCCTCCGAACACCGGGGAGCTGTTTTTT.

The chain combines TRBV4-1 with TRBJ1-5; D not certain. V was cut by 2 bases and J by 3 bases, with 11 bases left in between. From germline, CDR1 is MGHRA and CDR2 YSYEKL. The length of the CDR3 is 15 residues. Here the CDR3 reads CASSQLQYANQPQHF. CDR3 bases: TGCGCCAGCAGCCAACTTCAGTATGCCAATCAGCCCCAGCATTTT.

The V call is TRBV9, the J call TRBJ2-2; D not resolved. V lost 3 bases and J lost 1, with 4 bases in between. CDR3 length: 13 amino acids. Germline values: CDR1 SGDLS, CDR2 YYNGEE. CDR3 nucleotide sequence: TGTGCCAGCAGCGACTGGAACACCGGGGAGCTGTTTTTT. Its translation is CASSDWNTGELFF. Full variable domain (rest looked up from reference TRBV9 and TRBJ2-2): DSGVTQTPKHLITATGQRVTLRCSPRSGDLSVYWYQQSLDQGLQFLIQYYNGEERAKGNILERFSAQQFPDLHSELNLSSLELGDSALYFCASSDWNTGELFFGEGSRLTVL.

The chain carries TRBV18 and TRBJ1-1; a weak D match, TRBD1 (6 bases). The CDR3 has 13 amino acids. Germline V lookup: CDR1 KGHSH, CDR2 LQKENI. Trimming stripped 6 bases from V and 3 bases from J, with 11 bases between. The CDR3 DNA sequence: TGTGCCAGCTCCCAGGGGAGGGACACTGAAGCTTTCTTT. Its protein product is CASSQGRDTEAFF.

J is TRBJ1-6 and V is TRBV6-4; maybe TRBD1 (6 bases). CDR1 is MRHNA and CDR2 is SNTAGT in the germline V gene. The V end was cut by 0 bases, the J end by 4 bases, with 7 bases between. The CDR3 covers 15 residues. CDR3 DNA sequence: TGTGCCAGCAGTGACTCGAGGGGGTATAATTCACCCCTCCACTTT. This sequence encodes CASSDSRGYNSPLHF.

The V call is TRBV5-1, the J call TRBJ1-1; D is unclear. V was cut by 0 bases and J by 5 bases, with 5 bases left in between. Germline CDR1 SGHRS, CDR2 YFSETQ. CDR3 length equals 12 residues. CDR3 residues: CASSLVGTEAFF. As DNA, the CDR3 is TGCGCCAGCAGCTTGGTCGGGACTGAAGCTTTCTTT.

Here the CDR3 reads CATTRGDPISGELFF. Here the CDR3 DNA reads TGTGCCACAACTCGGGGGGATCCAATATCCGGGGAGCTGTTTTTT. This chain links TRBV6-5 with TRBJ2-2; 7 bases fit TRBD2. Germline V gene sequence: CDR1 MNHEY, CDR2 SVGAGI. CDR3 length: 15 amino acids. Trimming removed 10 bases from V and 6 bases from J; junction bases left unmatched: 14.

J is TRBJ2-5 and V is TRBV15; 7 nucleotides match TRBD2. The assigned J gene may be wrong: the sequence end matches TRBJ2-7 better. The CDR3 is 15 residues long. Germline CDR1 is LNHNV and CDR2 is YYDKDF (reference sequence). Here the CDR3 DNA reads TGTGCCACCAGCAGAGAGTCTGGCGGGGGCTACGAGCAGTACTTC. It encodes CATSRESGGGYEQYF.

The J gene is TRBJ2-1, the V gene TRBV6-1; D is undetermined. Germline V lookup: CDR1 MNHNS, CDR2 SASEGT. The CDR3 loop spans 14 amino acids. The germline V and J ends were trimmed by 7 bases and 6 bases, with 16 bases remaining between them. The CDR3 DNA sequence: TGTGCCAGCACCGAGCAGACCCTAGGCAATGAGCAGTTCTTC. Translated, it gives CASTEQTLGNEQFF.

The DNA for the CDR3 is TGTGCCAGCTCACCACAAACTAACAGGGAGATGGGAGGCTACACCTTC. Its protein product is CASSPQTNREMGGYTF. The V and J genes are TRBV18 and TRBJ1-2, with D possibly TRBD1 on 6 matching bases. Germline CDR1 and CDR2: KGHSH and LQKENI. The V and J ends lost 1 base and 8 bases respectively, with 20 bases between them. The CDR3 is 16 residues long.

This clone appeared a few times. CDR3 sequence reads: CAWSAEGASDTEAFF. CDR3 nucleotides: TGTGCCTGGAGTGCGGAGGGGGCGTCGGACACTGAAGCTTTCTTT. The chain uses TRBV30 and TRBJ1-1; 7 nucleotides match TRBD1. Germline CDR1 reads GTSNPN; CDR2 reads SVGIG (reference sequence). J was trimmed by 3 bases and V by 1 base; bases with no gene match: 8. The CDR3 loop spans 15 amino acids.

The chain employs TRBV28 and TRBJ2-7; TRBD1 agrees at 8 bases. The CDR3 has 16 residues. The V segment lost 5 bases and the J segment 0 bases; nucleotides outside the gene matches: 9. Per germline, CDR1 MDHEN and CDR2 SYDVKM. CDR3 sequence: CASSLRGDRSSYEQYF. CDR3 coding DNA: TGTGCCAGCAGTCTAAGGGGGGACAGGAGCTCCTACGAGCAGTACTTC.

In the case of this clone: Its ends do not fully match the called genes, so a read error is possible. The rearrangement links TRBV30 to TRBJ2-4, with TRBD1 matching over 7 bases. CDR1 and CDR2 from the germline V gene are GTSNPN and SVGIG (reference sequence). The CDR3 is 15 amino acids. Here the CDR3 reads CAWRSTGKGKNSQYF. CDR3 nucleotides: TGTGCCTGGAGATCGACAGGGAAGGGCAAAAACAGTCAGTACTTC.

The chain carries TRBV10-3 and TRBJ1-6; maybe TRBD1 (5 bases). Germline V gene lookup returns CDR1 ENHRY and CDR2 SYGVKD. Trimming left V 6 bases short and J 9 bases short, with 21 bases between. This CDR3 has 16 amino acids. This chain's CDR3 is CAIRMGPMGQRSPLHF. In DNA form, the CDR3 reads TGTGCCATCAGGATGGGCCCCATGGGGCAGCGTTCACCCCTCCACTTT.

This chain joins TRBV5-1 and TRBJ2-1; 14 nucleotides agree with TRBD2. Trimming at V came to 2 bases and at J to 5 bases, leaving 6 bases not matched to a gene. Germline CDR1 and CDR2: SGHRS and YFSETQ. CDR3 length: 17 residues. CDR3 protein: CASSLTPGLAGDNEQFF. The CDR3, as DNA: TGCGCCAGCAGCTTAACACCGGGACTAGCGGGAGACAATGAGCAGTTCTTC.

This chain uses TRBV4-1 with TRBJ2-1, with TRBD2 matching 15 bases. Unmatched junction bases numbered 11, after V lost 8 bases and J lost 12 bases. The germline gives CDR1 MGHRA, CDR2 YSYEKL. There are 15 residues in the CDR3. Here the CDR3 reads CASGTSGGLPKGQFF. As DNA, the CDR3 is TGCGCCAGCGGGACTAGCGGGGGGCTACCTAAAGGGCAGTTCTTC.